The 19 T cell receptor beta chains reported below all come from one sample, sequenced in a study of T cell clones after liver transplantation. This table comes from immunoSEQ multiplex PCR, and its TCRdb copy is limited to in-frame clones, with some not included. The table shows tens of thousands of clones, with approximately 82% occurring only once. Specimen: CD4+ T cells from blood, collected at the 22-month timepoint. The receptors shown here come from a human patient who received a liver transplant. Among the T cells, some may be from the graft donor.

This chain joins TRBV15 and TRBJ2-4, with a possible D match to TRBD1 (6 bases). Germline V gives CDR1 LNHNV, CDR2 YYDKDF (reference sequence). The CDR3 has 16 residues. The V end lost 3 bases, the J end lost 0 bases, and 12 bases lay between the germline ends. The CDR3 loop reads CATSREGGKAKNIQYF. The DNA of the CDR3 is TGTGCCACCAGCAGGGAAGGGGGAAAAGCCAAAAACATTCAGTACTTC. Based on the CDR3 plus reference TRBV15 and TRBJ2-4, the full variable domain is DAMVIQNPRYQVTQFGKPVTLSCSQTLNHNVMYWYQQKSSQAPKLLFHYYDKDFNNEADTPDNFQSRRPNTSFCFLDIRSPGLGDTAMYLCATSREGGKAKNIQYFGAGTRLSVL.

The chain is built from TRBV7-9 and TRBJ2-7; D might be TRBD1 or TRBD2, each matching 5 bases. Per germline, CDR1 SEHNR and CDR2 FQNEAQ (reference sequence). The germline V and J ends were trimmed by 5 bases and 2 bases, with 16 bases remaining between them. This CDR3 comprises 15 residues. CDR3 in DNA: TGTGCCAGCAGCCCCCCGGGACGGTTAACCTACGAGCAGTACTTC. Its protein is CASSPPGRLTYEQYF.

This clone was seen a few times. The chain recombines TRBV30 with TRBJ1-2, with D unclear. The CDR3 spans 13 residues. Germline CDR1 and CDR2: GTSNPN and SVGIG (reference sequence). Trimming left V 0 bases short and J 3 bases short, with 8 bases between. This chain's CDR3 is CAWSVRRDYGYTF. CDR3 in DNA: TGTGCCTGGAGTGTACGACGGGACTATGGCTACACCTTC.

The gene calls are TRBV14 and TRBJ2-6; no definite D call. V was pared by 0 bases and J by 0 bases, with 9 bases between. The germline CDR1 and CDR2 sequences are SGHDN and FVKESK. CDR3 size: 17 residues. This chain's CDR3 is CASSQDLRSSGANVLTF. The CDR3, as DNA: TGTGCCAGCAGCCAAGATCTCCGGTCCTCTGGGGCCAACGTCCTGACTTTC. Variable domain in full (rest from reference TRBV14 and TRBJ2-6): EAGVTQFPSHSVIEKGQTVTLRCDPISGHDNLYWYRRVMGKEIKFLLHFVKESKQDESGMPNNRFLAERTGGTYSTLKVQPAELEDSGVYFCASSQDLRSSGANVLTFGAGSRLTVL.

The chain couples TRBV2 to TRBJ1-6; D is ambiguous. Germline loops: CDR1 SNHLY, CDR2 FYNNEI. CDR3 length: 20 amino acids. Trimming removed 1 base from V and 0 bases from J, with 19 bases in between. CDR3 coding DNA: TGTGCCAGCAGTGAAGGGCCGAGCCTCTCGGGAAGCTCCTATAATTCACCCCTCCACTTT. It encodes CASSEGPSLSGSSYNSPLHF. The variable domain in full, completed from reference TRBV2 and TRBJ1-6, reads EPEVTQTPSHQVTQMGQEVILRCVPISNHLYFYWYRQILGQKVEFLVSFYNNEISEKSEIFDDQFSVERPDGSNFTLKIRSTKLEDSAMYFCASSEGPSLSGSSYNSPLHFGNGTRLTVT.

The chain recombines TRBV27 with TRBJ1-1; D not certain. The CDR3 covers 15 residues. Germline V gives CDR1 MNHEY, CDR2 SMNVEV (reference sequence). V shed 5 bases and J shed 4 bases, with 17 bases lying between them. The chain's CDR3 is CASSPRLESSTEAFF. The CDR3 DNA follows: TGTGCCAGCAGTCCACGGTTGGAGAGTTCCACTGAAGCTTTCTTT.

The chain has TRBV7-3 and TRBJ1-5, with TRBD1 matching 9 bases. CDR3 length: 17 residues. Per the germline V gene, CDR1 is SGHTA and CDR2 is FQGTGA. V trimming: 5 bases; J trimming: 4 bases; junction bases outside the gene matches: 12. CDR3 region: CASSGHRGRRENQPQHF. The CDR3, as DNA: TGTGCCAGCAGCGGCCACAGGGGGCGCAGGGAAAATCAGCCCCAGCATTTT.

V usage is TRBV19 and J usage is TRBJ1-4, with D possibly TRBD1 on 6 matching bases. Trimming took 10 bases from V and 3 from J, leaving 12 bases between them. The CDR3 runs 13 residues. From germline, CDR1 is LNHDA and CDR2 SQIVND (reference sequence). CDR3 sequence: CATQDRPNEKLFF. DNA for the CDR3: TGTGCCACCCAGGACAGACCTAATGAAAAACTGTTTTTT.

This clone has only a few counts. The chain combines TRBV10-2 with TRBJ2-2; possibly TRBD2 for D (6 bases). Trimming took off 6 bases at V and 0 bases at J, with 11 bases between the two ends. CDR3 length equals 15 residues. Germline V lookup: CDR1 WSHSY, CDR2 SAAADI. CDR3 coding DNA: TGCGCCAGCAGCCGGGACTCCGCGAACACCGGGGAGCTGTTTTTT. Protein product: CASSRDSANTGELFF.

V gene TRBV30 combines with J gene TRBJ1-5; 8 bases line up with TRBD1. The J segment lost 6 bases and the V segment lost 4 bases, leaving 2 bases of the junction unmatched. The germline V gene encodes CDR1 GTSNPN and CDR2 SVGIG (reference sequence). This CDR3 region has 12 residues. DNA of the CDR3: TGTGCCTGGAACGACAGGGGTCAGCCCCAGCATTTT. It translates to CAWNDRGQPQHF.

J is TRBJ1-1 and V is TRBV19, with D maybe TRBD1 (5 bases). The germline V gene has CDR1 LNHDA and CDR2 SQIVND (reference sequence). With 7 bases removed from V and 7 bases from J, the gap between germline ends came to 16 bases. The CDR3 has 13 residues. The CDR3 loop is CASTGHSLGEAFF. The CDR3, as DNA: TGTGCCAGTACCGGACACTCACTTGGTGAAGCTTTCTTT.

The chain has TRBV29-1 and TRBJ2-2; the D gene is possibly TRBD2 (8 bases). In germline, CDR1 is SQVTM, CDR2 ANQGSEA. The CDR3 is made up of 14 amino acids. Trimming took 7 bases from V and 0 from J, leaving 12 bases between them. The CDR3 loop is CSAGGTANTGELFF. As DNA, the CDR3 is TGCAGCGCGGGGGGGACAGCGAACACCGGGGAGCTGTTTTTT.

The chain has TRBV23-1 and TRBJ2-1; 7 nucleotides match TRBD2. TRBV23-1 is identified as an open reading frame with a role that is uncertain. After removal of 1 base from V and 7 bases from J, the junction contained 7 bases not matched to a gene. CDR3 size: 15 residues. The CDR3 sequence: CASSQFQGGLNEQFF. As DNA, the CDR3 is TGCGCCAGCAGTCAATTTCAGGGAGGGTTAAATGAGCAGTTCTTC.

This clone has only a few counts. V gene TRBV19 combines with J gene TRBJ2-1; D gene unclear. The germline V gene has CDR1 LNHDA and CDR2 SQIVND (reference sequence). Trimming stripped 4 bases from V and 0 bases from J, with 10 bases between. This CDR3 comprises 15 residues. CDR3 nucleotide sequence: TGTGCCAGTAGTAGGACCAGAGGCTCCTACAATGAGCAGTTCTTC. It specifies CASSRTRGSYNEQFF.

CDR3 residues: CASTIDRFEETQYF. In DNA, the CDR3 is TGTGCCAGCACCATCGACAGGTTTGAAGAGACCCAGTACTTC. The V and J genes are TRBV5-4 and TRBJ2-5, with D perhaps TRBD1 (6 bases). The CDR3 spans 14 residues. CDR1 and CDR2 from the germline V gene are SGHNT and YYREEE (reference sequence). The germline V and J ends were trimmed by 6 bases and 3 bases, with 15 bases remaining between them. Full variable domain (remainder filled in from reference TRBV5-4 and TRBJ2-5): ETGVTQSPTHLIKTRGQQVTLRCSSQSGHNTVSWYQQALGQGPQFIFQYYREEENGRGNFPPRFSGLQFPNYSSELNVNALELDDSALYLCASTIDRFEETQYFGPGTRLLVL.

The CDR3 sequence is CASSPHRTGSGNTIYF. The CDR3 nucleotides are TGTGCCAGCAGCCCTCACCGGACAGGGTCTGGAAACACCATATATTTT. This chain joins TRBV21-1 and TRBJ1-3; the D call TRBD1 from the table was never checked on the DNA. TRBV21-1 has pseudogene status. This CDR3 comprises 16 residues.

The chain couples TRBV7-2 to TRBJ2-3, with TRBD2 matching over 8 bases. V lost 1 base, J lost 4 bases, and 1 base stayed unmatched. The V gene's germline CDR1 is SGHTA and CDR2 FQGNSA. The CDR3 is 14 amino acids. This CDR3 is CASSLGGRSDTQYF. CDR3 nucleotides: TGTGCCAGCAGCTTAGGCGGGAGGTCAGATACGCAGTATTTT.

A single count supports this clone. J is TRBJ2-3 and V is TRBV4-2; D perhaps matches TRBD2 (5 bases). V was cut by 4 bases and J by 1 base, with 21 bases left in between. Germline CDR1 and CDR2: LGHNA and YNFKEQ. CDR3 size: 18 residues. DNA for the CDR3: TGTGCCAGCAGCCGAGTGAAGGGAGAGTTCCGGGGCACAGATACGCAGTATTTT. Amino acid sequence: CASSRVKGEFRGTDTQYF.

The genes are TRBV4-3 and TRBJ1-2; unclear D gene. The length of the CDR3 is 15 residues. Deletions cut 0 bases from V and 4 bases from J, with 12 bases between. Looked up from germline, CDR1 is LGHNA and CDR2 is YSLEER. The chain's CDR3 is CASSQEPGTAYGYTF. In nucleotides, the CDR3 is TGCGCCAGCAGCCAAGAACCAGGAACCGCCTATGGCTACACCTTC.